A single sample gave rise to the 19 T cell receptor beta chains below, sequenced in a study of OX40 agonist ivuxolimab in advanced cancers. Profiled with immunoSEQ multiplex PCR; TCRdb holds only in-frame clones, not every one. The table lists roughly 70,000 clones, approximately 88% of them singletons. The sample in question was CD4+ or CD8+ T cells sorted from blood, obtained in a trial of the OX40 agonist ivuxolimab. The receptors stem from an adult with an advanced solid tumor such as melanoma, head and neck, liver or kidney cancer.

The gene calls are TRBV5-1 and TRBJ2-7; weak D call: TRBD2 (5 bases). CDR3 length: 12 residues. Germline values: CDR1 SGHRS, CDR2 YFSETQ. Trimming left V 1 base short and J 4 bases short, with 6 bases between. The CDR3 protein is CASSLSGYEQYF. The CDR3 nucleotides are TGCGCCAGCAGCTTGAGCGGATACGAGCAGTACTTC.

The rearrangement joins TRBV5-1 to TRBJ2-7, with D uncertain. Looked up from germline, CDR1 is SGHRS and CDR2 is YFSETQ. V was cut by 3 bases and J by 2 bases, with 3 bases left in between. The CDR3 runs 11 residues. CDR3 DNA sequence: TGCGCCAGCAGCTCCACCTACGAGCAGTACTTC. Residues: CASSSTYEQYF.

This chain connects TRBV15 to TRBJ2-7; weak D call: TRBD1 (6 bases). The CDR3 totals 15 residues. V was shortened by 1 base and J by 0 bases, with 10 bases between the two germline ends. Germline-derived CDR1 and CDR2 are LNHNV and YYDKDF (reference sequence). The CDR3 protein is CATSRGGQGSYEQYF. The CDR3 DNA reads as TGTGCCACCAGCAGAGGGGGGCAGGGCTCCTACGAGCAGTACTTC.

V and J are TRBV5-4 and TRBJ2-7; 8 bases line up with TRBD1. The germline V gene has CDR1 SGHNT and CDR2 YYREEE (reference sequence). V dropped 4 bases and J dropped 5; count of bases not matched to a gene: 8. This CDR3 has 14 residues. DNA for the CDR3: TGTGCCAGCAGCCTACAGGGGGAATTGAACGAGCAGTACTTC. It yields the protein CASSLQGELNEQYF.

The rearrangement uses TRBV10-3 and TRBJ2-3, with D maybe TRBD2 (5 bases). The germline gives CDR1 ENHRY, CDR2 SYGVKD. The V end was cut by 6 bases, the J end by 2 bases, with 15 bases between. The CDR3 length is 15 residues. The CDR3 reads CAIRATRRDTDTQYF. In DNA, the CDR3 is TGTGCCATCAGAGCCACTAGACGGGACACAGATACGCAGTATTTT.

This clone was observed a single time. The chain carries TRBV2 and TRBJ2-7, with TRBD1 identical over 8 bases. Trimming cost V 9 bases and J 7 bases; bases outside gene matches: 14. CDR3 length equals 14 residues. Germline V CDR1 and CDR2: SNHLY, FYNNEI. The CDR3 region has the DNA TGTGCCAGTAGAGGAGCAGGGGGCGCGGGGGAGCAGTACTTC. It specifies CASRGAGGAGEQYF.

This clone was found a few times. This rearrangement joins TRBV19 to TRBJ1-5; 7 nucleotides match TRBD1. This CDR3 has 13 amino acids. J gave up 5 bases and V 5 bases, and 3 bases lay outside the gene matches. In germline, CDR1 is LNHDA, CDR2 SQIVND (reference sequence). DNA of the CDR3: TGTGCCAGTAGTCTGACAGGGTATCAGCCCCAGCATTTT. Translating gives CASSLTGYQPQHF.

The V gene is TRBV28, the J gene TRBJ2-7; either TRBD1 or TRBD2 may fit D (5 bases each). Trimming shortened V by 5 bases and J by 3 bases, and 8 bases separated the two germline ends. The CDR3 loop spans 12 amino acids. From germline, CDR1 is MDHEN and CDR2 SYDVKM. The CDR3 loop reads CASSRGHYEQYF. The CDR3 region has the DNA TGTGCCAGCAGTCGGGGCCACTACGAGCAGTACTTC.

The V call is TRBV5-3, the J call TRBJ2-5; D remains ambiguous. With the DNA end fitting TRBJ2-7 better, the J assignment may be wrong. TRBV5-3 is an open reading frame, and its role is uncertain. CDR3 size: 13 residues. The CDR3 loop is CARSVRRAYEQYF. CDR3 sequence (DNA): TGTGCCAGAAGCGTACGGAGAGCCTACGAGCAGTACTTC.

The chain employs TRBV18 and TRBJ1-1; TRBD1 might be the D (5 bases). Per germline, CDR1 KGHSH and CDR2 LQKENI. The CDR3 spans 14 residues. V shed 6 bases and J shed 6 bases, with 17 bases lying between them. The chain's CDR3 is CASSLLGDGAEAFF. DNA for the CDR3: TGTGCCAGCTCGCTTTTGGGGGACGGGGCTGAAGCTTTCTTT.

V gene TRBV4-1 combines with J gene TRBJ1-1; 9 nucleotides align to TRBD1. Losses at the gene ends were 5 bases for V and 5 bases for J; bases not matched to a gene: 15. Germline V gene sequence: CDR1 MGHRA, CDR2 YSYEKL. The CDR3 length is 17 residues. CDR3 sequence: CASSYRGLSSGYTEAFF. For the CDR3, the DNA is TGCGCCAGCAGCTACAGGGGGCTTAGTTCCGGATATACTGAAGCTTTCTTT.

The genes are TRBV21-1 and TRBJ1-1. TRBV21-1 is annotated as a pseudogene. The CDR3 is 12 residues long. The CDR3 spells CASSNSDTEAFF. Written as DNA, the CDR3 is TGTGCCAGCAGCAACAGCGACACTGAAGCTTTCTTT.

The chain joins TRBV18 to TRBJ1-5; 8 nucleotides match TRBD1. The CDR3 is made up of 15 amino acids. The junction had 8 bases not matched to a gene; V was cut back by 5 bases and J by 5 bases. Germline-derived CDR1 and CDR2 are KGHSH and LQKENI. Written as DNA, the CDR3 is TGTGCCAGCTCAGGAAACAGGGGGTATGATCAGCCCCAGCATTTT. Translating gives CASSGNRGYDQPQHF.

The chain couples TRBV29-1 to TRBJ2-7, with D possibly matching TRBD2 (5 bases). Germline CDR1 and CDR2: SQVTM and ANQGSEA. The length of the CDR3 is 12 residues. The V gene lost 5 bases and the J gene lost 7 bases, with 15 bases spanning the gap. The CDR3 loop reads CSVLGEADEQYF. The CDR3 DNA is TGCAGCGTTCTCGGGGAAGCGGATGAGCAGTACTTC.

CDR3 nucleotides: TGTGCCAGCAGTTACAGGCCCGTGGAGGTGGGGACTGAAGCTTTCTTT. Protein: CASSYRPVEVGTEAFF. The chain combines TRBV6-5 with TRBJ1-1; D remains ambiguous. Germline-derived CDR1 and CDR2 are MNHEY and SVGAGI. The CDR3 has 16 residues. V was shortened by 2 bases and J by 5 bases, with 18 bases between the two germline ends.

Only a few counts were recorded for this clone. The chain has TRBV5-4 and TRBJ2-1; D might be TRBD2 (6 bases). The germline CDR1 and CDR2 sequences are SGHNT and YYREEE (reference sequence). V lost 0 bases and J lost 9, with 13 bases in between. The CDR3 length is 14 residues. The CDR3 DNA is TGTGCCAGCAGCTTGGTAGCGGAGGTCGGTGAGCAGTTCTTC. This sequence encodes CASSLVAEVGEQFF.

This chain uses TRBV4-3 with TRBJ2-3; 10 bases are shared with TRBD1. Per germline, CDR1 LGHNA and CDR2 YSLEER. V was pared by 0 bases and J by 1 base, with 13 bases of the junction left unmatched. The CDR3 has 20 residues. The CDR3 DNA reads TGCGCCAGCAGCCAAGATTATCCGGGACAGGGGTTCGGTGGCACAGATACGCAGTATTTT. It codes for CASSQDYPGQGFGGTDTQYF.

The CDR3 protein is CASSLVLAGEQFF. CDR3 DNA: TGTGCCAGCAGCTTAGTGCTAGCGGGTGAGCAGTTCTTC. The gene calls are TRBV11-1 and TRBJ2-1, with 8 bases that match TRBD2. The germline V gene encodes CDR1 SGHAT and CDR2 FQDESV (reference sequence). Trimming cost V 1 base and J 9 bases; bases outside gene matches: 2. This CDR3 is 13 amino acids long.

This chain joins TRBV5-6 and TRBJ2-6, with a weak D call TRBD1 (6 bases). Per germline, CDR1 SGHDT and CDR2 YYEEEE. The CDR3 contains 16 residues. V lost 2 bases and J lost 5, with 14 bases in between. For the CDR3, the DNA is TGTGCCAGCAGCTTAACACAGGGTGTAAGGGCCAACGTCCTGACTTTC. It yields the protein CASSLTQGVRANVLTF.